This T cell receptor (beta chain) was recovered during a study of T cell changes during pregnancy in multiple sclerosis. V dropped 2 bases and J dropped 4 bases, with 17 bases sitting between them. The V gene's germline CDR1 is SSHAT and CDR2 FNYEAQ (reference sequence). CDR3 size: 16 residues. This clone was found once. Only in-frame clones appear in the TCRdb table, and some are missing; sequencing was by immunoSEQ multiplex PCR. The sample yields over 60,000 clones, roughly 91% seen once. The origin of this receptor is a female donor in good health, enrolled as a control in a pregnancy study. The specimen comprised peripheral blood, sampled in the third trimester of pregnancy. This rearrangement joins TRBV7-7 to TRBJ2-5; tentatively, D is TRBD2 (7 bases). Written as DNA, the CDR3 is TGTGCCAGCAGCTTAAACGGGCAGGGAGGGGGAGAGACCCAGTACTTC. This gives the protein CASSLNGQGGGETQYF. Full variable domain (rest looked up from reference TRBV7-7 and TRBJ2-5): GAGVSQSPRYKVTKRGQDVTLRCDPISSHATLYWYQQALGQGPEFLTYFNYEAQPDKSGLPSDRFSAERPEGSISTLTIQRTEQRDSAMYRCASSLNGQGGGETQYFGPGTRLLVL.